Given below is one T cell receptor (beta chain) in context. This clone was seen once. Which antigen it targets is not known. Within one base of it there is no much larger clone, and no base qualities were kept. These data are taken from a study of blood T cell repertoires in COVID-19 (dated by TCRdb to about 2020). Background for the entire study: The collaborator samples originated in the United States, Italy and Spain and spanned the acute and convalescent phases of COVID-19. The prospective study material was composed of cDNA or gDNA derived from T cells, B-cell-depleted T cells, or PBMCs. Deeply sampled blood TCRbeta repertoires from subjects exposed to, actively infected with, or recovered from COVID-19 were included in the dataset. A freely available public database, intended as a resource for researchers studying the immune response to SARS-CoV-2, is where the repertoires were released. The samples were drawn from two sources: the first 160 participants of the ongoing ImmuneRACE study, and 1,200 or so subjects contributed by 6 global collaborators. A de-identified subject ID, COVID-19 status, age in years and sex were almost always included in the sample metadata. HLA class I and class II types, where available, came from metadata supplied by the sample provider rather than from assay-based typing.

CDR1 SGHRS and CDR2 YFSETQ were looked up in the germline V gene. The CDR3 numbers 15 residues from cysteine through phenylalanine. CDR3 DNA only is kept here, 45 bases in frame from base 1. The V end gives up 0 bases and the J end 0 bases, leaving 0 bases in the junction not matched to a gene. Points the paper makes about the study in general: The quantity of clinical and demographic metadata differed by source and by participant and was supplied without curation.

Collaborating institutions collected whole blood in K2EDTA tubes following their own protocols. For TCRbeta analysis, collaborators shipped samples as frozen whole blood, isolated PBMCs, or DNA extracted from either of those sample types. The immunoSEQ Assay, a bias-controlled multiplex PCR, was used to amplify TCRbeta CDR3 regions from genomic DNA. Per the original workflow: The number of nucleated cells in each sample was estimated by amplification of reference gene primers within the assay. To quantify the absolute abundance of each unique TCRbeta CDR3 rearrangement, sequence reads were collapsed and filtered. Productive Simpson clonality was computed per sample as the square root of Simpson's diversity index over productive rearrangements. Entries here come from immuneACCESS through TCRdb and include only in-frame sequences with V and J called. Some clones fail to appear in such tables; in the studies checked, an unresolved V gene covers under half of the shortfall, and the cause of the remainder is unknown. The V and J calls and clone size were taken over from that table, and D and trimming were inferred from the DNA. The sample profile shows approximately 100,000 clones; over 70% of them were found once. The top ten hold 10% to 15% of the sample.

Sequencing was performed on peripheral blood. Here the chain combines TRBV5-1 and TRBJ1-3; 7 bases in the middle match TRBD1. The source of this sequence is a human donor in a cohort sampled during active or convalescent COVID-19. The CDR3 has the sequence CASSLEGASGNTIYF. The DNA is as follows: TGCGCCAGCAGCTTGGAGGGGGCCTCTGGAAACACCATATATTTT. Reference TRBV5-1 and TRBJ1-3 genes cover what lies past the CDR3, so the full variable domain is KAGVTQTPRYLIKTRGQQVTLSCSPISGHRSVSWYQQTPGQGLQFLFEYFSETQRNKGNFPGRFSGRQFSNSRSEMNVSTLELGDSALYLCASSLEGASGNTIYFGEGSWLTVV.